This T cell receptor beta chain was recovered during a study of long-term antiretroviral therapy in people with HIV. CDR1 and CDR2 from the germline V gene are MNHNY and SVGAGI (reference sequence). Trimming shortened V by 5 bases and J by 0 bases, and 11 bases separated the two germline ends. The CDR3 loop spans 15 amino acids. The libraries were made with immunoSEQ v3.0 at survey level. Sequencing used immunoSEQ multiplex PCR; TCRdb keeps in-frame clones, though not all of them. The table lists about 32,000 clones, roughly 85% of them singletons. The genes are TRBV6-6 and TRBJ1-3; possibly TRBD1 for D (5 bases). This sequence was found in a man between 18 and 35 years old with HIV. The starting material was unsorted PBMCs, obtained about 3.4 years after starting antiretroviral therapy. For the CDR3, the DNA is TGTGCCAGCAGTAAGGGACTGCCCTCTGGAAACACCATATATTTT. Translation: CASSKGLPSGNTIYF.